The 21 T cell receptor beta chains reported below all come from one sample, sequenced in a study of post-analysis software for immune sequencing data. Regarding the study as a whole: Higher frequency in patients than in controls was seen for several TRBV segments, with TRBV5-6, TRBV5-1 and TRBV20-1 among them.

Sequencing libraries made from TCR beta cDNA carried unique molecular identifiers. TCRdb independently ran MiXCR on the PCR reads; one entry per CDR3 protein. The sample comprises 820,000 or so distinct CDR3 sequences, roughly 50% of which are singletons, and approximately 4.2% rests with the top ten. These TCRs are of unknown antigen specificity. The sequencing input was blood. These receptors all stem from a girl aged 5 to 17 with multiple sclerosis.

This clonotype was seen a handful of times. The chain couples TRBV5-5 to TRBJ2-5; possible D gene TRBD2, 6 bases. The germline V gene encodes CDR1 SGHKS and CDR2 YYEKEE (reference sequence). The CDR3 consists of 16 residues. V lost 2 bases to trimming and J lost 2 bases, with 16 bases between them. The DNA of the CDR3 is TGTGCCAGCAGCTTACGGGGGACCCCACCGCAAGAGACCCAGTACTTC. Translating it yields CASSLRGTPPQETQYF.

The rearrangement joins TRBV29-1 to TRBJ2-3; 7 bases match TRBD1. V gave up 8 bases and J gave up 4 bases; unmatched junction bases: 12. Per the germline V gene, CDR1 is SQVTM and CDR2 is ANQGSEA. This CDR3 spans 14 amino acids. The CDR3 sequence is CSQAGPGTADTQYF. In DNA form, the CDR3 reads TGCAGCCAGGCAGGGCCCGGGACAGCAGATACGCAGTATTTT.

This clonotype occurred once. The chain is built from TRBV7-8 and TRBJ2-3; 14 nucleotides line up with TRBD2. V lost 4 bases, J lost 0 bases, and 18 bases stayed unmatched. The germline V gene encodes CDR1 SGHVS and CDR2 FQNEAQ. The CDR3 extends over 22 amino acids. This CDR3 is CASSSIDSTSGGVAPSTDTQYF. The DNA for the CDR3 is TGTGCCAGCAGCTCCATCGATTCGACTAGCGGGGGGGTTGCCCCTAGCACAGATACGCAGTATTTT.

This clonotype has more than one count but fewer than ten. The chain combines TRBV29-1 with TRBJ2-7; no definite D call. TRBJ2-5 matches the DNA end more closely, so the J call is doubtful. The CDR3 loop spans 10 amino acids. The V gene's germline CDR1 is SQVTM and CDR2 ANQGSEA. The CDR3 DNA follows: TGCAGCGTTGTAGACTTGACCCAGTACTTC. Its translation is CSVVDLTQYF.

The chain links TRBV21-1 to TRBJ2-3. TRBV21-1 is listed as a pseudogene. The CDR3 runs 12 residues. CDR3 sequence reads: CASHTYTDTQYF. In nucleotides, the CDR3 is TGTGCCAGCCACACTTACACAGATACGCAGTATTTT.

The rearrangement uses TRBV6-6 and TRBJ1-6, with TRBD1 matching over 7 bases. Germline lookup yields CDR1 MNHNY and CDR2 SVGAGI (reference sequence). The CDR3 is 16 residues long. With V trimmed by 6 bases and J by 6 bases, 11 bases remained unmatched. The DNA of the CDR3 is TGTGCCAGCAGCCTCAGGGGGTCGAGTAGTAATTCACCCCTCCACTTT. Translated: CASSLRGSSSNSPLHF.

This clonotype has only a few counts. The CDR3 DNA reads as TGTGCCAGCAGCTCGACAGGGGGGTTTGATACTGAAGCTTTCTTT. Residues: CASSSTGGFDTEAFF. This chain uses TRBV5-6 with TRBJ1-1; TRBD1 matches 9 bases. Germline V gene data show CDR1 as SGHDT and CDR2 as YYEEEE. This CDR3 spans 15 amino acids. J was trimmed by 5 bases and V by 3 bases; bases with no gene match: 8.

This sequence joins TRBV20-1 and TRBJ2-7; TRBD2 matches 8 bases. TRBJ2-5 explains the end of the DNA better; the J call may be wrong. Germline V gene data show CDR1 as DFQATT and CDR2 as SNEGSKA (reference sequence). The CDR3 contains 15 residues. The CDR3 loop is CSAPGGTSPQETQYF. CDR3 sequence (DNA): TGCAGTGCCCCCGGGGGGACTAGTCCACAAGAGACCCAGTACTTC.

This clonotype came up a few times. The V and J genes are TRBV29-1 and TRBJ1-5, with unresolved D. Per germline, CDR1 SQVTM and CDR2 ANQGSEA. The CDR3 runs 14 residues. The ends were cut back, 8 bases at V and 0 bases at J, with 14 bases in the middle. The CDR3 region has the DNA TGCAGCTTTGGACGTATCTATAGCAATCAGCCCCAGCATTTT. Translated: CSFGRIYSNQPQHF.

The chain recombines TRBV12-3 or TRBV12-4 with TRBJ2-3, with D hard to call. The CDR3 is 15 residues long. V dropped 5 bases and J dropped 5 bases, with 17 bases sitting between them. CDR3 sequence reads: CASSTVSHRRDTQYF. In DNA, the CDR3 is TGTGCCAGCAGTACCGTCTCTCATAGAAGAGATACGCAGTATTTT.

V is TRBV6-5 and J is TRBJ2-7; D is unclear. This CDR3 region has 13 residues. The germline V gene has CDR1 MNHEY and CDR2 SVGAGI. V was cut by 8 bases and J by 3 bases, with 14 bases left in between. CDR3 residues: CASYDPRVYEQYF. DNA for the CDR3: TGTGCCAGCTACGATCCCCGGGTCTACGAGCAGTACTTC.

The chain uses TRBV2 and TRBJ1-2; no reliable D call. CDR3 length: 12 amino acids. CDR1 and CDR2 (germline): SNHLY, FYNNEI. V lost 9 bases and J 4 bases, leaving 12 bases between the germline ends. CDR3 coding DNA: TGTGCCAGTGCCGGTAGATCCTATGGCTACACCTTC. It codes for CASAGRSYGYTF.

In its sample, this clonotype was seen a few times. V is TRBV29-1 and J is TRBJ2-7; possible D gene TRBD1, 5 bases. V lost 4 bases to trimming and J lost 3 bases, with 10 bases between them. The CDR3 contains 12 residues. Germline assignment: CDR1 SQVTM and CDR2 ANQGSEA. The CDR3 DNA follows: TGCAGCGTTGTGGGCAGGGTCTACGAGCAGTACTTC. It codes for CSVVGRVYEQYF.

This clonotype was detected a few times. The genes are TRBV6-6 and TRBJ1-1; D gene uncertain. CDR3 length: 13 residues. CDR1 is MNHNY and CDR2 is SVGAGI in the germline V gene (reference sequence). V lost 2 bases, J lost 0 bases, and 4 bases lay in between. CDR3 nucleotides: TGTGCCAGCAGTTACGAGTTGAACACTGAAGCTTTCTTT. Translated, it gives CASSYELNTEAFF.

The rearrangement links TRBV9 to TRBJ1-1; no clear D. CDR1 and CDR2 (germline): SGDLS, YYNGEE. V lost 0 bases and J lost 2, with 14 bases in between. The CDR3 is made up of 16 amino acids. The CDR3 nucleotides are TGTGCCAGCAGCGTAGGCCTCACCGGGTCTAACACTGAAGCTTTCTTT. Its translation is CASSVGLTGSNTEAFF.

The chain links TRBV5-1 to TRBJ2-5, with TRBD2 matching over 11 bases. The V gene's germline CDR1 is SGHRS and CDR2 YFSETQ. After removal of 2 bases from V and 5 bases from J, the junction contained 11 bases not matched to a gene. The length of the CDR3 is 17 residues. The CDR3 region is CASSFLLTSGKTETQYF. In DNA, the CDR3 is TGCGCCAGCAGCTTTCTCCTGACTAGCGGGAAGACCGAGACCCAGTACTTC. Full variable domain (rest looked up from reference TRBV5-1 and TRBJ2-5): KAGVTQTPRYLIKTRGQQVTLSCSPISGHRSVSWYQQTPGQGLQFLFEYFSETQRNKGNFPGRFSGRQFSNSRSEMNVSTLELGDSALYLCASSFLLTSGKTETQYFGPGTRLLVL.

The chain employs TRBV20-1 and TRBJ2-3, with 10 bases fitting TRBD2. The CDR3 is made up of 13 amino acids. Germline assignment: CDR1 DFQATT and CDR2 SNEGSKA (reference sequence). V lost 6 bases and J lost 4; bases outside the gene matches: 4. Written as DNA, the CDR3 is TGCAGTGCCGGTGGACTAGCGGCAGATACGCAGTATTTT. It is translated as CSAGGLAADTQYF.

This chain links TRBV20-1 with TRBJ2-1, with D perhaps assigned TRBD1 or TRBD2 (5 bases each). The CDR3 is 12 residues long. The germline CDR1 and CDR2 sequences are DFQATT and SNEGSKA (reference sequence). Trimming pared 5 bases from V and 2 bases from J, leaving 7 bases between. For the CDR3, the DNA is TGCAGTGCTTGGGACGCCTACAATGAGCAGTTCTTC. Translating gives CSAWDAYNEQFF.

This clonotype was seen a handful of times. The rearrangement links TRBV29-1 to TRBJ1-2, with TRBD1 matching 8 bases. Looked up from germline, CDR1 is SQVTM and CDR2 is ANQGSEA. Unmatched junction bases numbered 5, after V lost 3 bases and J lost 2 bases. This CDR3 has 14 residues. The CDR3 bases are TGCAGCGTTGACTCTGGACAGGGAAACTATGGCTACACCTTC. It codes for CSVDSGQGNYGYTF.

This clonotype was recorded a few times. The chain combines TRBV12-3 or TRBV12-4 with TRBJ1-2, with 7 bases identical to TRBD1. The CDR3 spans 17 residues. After removal of 3 bases from V and 5 bases from J, the junction contained 15 bases not matched to a gene. The DNA for the CDR3 is TGTGCCAGCAGTTTTAAGCCAAATGAGGGGGCATGGTATGGCTACACCTTC. It yields the protein CASSFKPNEGAWYGYTF.

The CDR3 nucleotides are TGCGCCAGCAGTGAGGGCCAAGGATACAATGAGCAGTTCTTC. This encodes CASSEGQGYNEQFF. V is TRBV10-2 and J is TRBJ2-1; D unclear. The V and J ends lost 2 bases and 4 bases respectively, with 9 bases between them. This CDR3 is 14 amino acids long. Germline V CDR1 and CDR2: WSHSY, SAAADI.